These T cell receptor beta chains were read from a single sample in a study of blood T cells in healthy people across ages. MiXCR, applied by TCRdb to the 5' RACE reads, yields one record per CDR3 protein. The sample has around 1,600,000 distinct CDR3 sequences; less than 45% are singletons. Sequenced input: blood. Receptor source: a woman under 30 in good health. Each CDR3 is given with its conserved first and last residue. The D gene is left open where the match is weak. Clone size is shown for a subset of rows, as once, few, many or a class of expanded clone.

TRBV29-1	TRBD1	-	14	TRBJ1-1	TGCAGCGTCTTTCCCCGACAGGGGGGCACTGAAGCTTTCTTT	CSVFPRQGGTEAFF
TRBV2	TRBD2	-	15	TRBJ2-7	TGTGCCAGCAGTGAAGGCTCCGGGACTACCTACGAGCAGTACTTC	CASSEGSGTTYEQYF
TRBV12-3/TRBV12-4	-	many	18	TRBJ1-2	TGTGCCAGCAGACACGAGTTCACTTTAGGGCGGGTCAATTATGGCTACACCTTC	CASRHEFTLGRVNYGYTF
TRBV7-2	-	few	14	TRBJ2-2	TGTGCCAGCAGCGCGGACAGAACGACCGGGGAGCTGTTTTTT	CASSADRTTGELFF
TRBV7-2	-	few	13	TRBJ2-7	TGTGCCAGCAGCTTAGACAGACGCTACGAGCAGTACTTC	CASSLDRRYEQYF
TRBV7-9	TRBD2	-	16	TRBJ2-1	TGTGCCAGCAGACCAACTAGCGGGGTTGACTACAATGAGCAGTTCTTC	CASRPTSGVDYNEQFF
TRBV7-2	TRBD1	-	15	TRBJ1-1	TGTGCCAGCAGGCGGGACAGGGGGCAGAACACTGAAGCTTTCTTT	CASRRDRGQNTEAFF
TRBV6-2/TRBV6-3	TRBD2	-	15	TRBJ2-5	TGTGCCAGCAGCTGGACTAGCGGGATCCAAGAGACCCAGTACTTC	CASSWTSGIQETQYF
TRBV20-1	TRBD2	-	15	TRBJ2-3	TGCAGTGCTGCCGGACTAGCGGGAGCCACAGATACGCAGTATTTT	CSAAGLAGATDTQYF
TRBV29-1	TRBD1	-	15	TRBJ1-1	TGCAGCGTTGAAGCCCGTACAGGGGGCCTCACTGAAGCTTTCTTT	CSVEARTGGLTEAFF
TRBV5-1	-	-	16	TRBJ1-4	TGCGCCAGCAGCCGTGGTTTGCCAAACCTTTCTGAAAAACTGTTTTTT	CASSRGLPNLSEKLFF
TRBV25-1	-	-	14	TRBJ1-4	TGTGCCAGCAGTGAATCCCGGGACCGTGAAAAACTGTTTTTT	CASSESRDREKLFF
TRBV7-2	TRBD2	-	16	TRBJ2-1	TGTGCCAGCAGCCCCCAAACTAGCGGGAGGTACAATGAGCAGTTCTTC	CASSPQTSGRYNEQFF
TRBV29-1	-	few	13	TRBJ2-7	TGCAGCGTTGAGTACAGTCCTTCTTACGAGCAGTACTTC	CSVEYSPSYEQYF
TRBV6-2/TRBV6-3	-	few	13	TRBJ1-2	TGTGCCAGCAGTCCTCGGGGTAGGAATGGCTACACCTTC	CASSPRGRNGYTF
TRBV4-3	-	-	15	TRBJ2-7	TGCGCCAGCAGCCAAGGGTCCGGGGGAACCGACGAGCAGTACTTC	CASSQGSGGTDEQYF
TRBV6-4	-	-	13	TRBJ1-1	TGTGCCAGCAGTGACGGTTTCAACACTGAAGCTTTCTTT	CASSDGFNTEAFF
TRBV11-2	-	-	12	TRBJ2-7	TGTGCCAGCATCTTAGCCGGGTACGAGCAGTACTTC	CASILAGYEQYF
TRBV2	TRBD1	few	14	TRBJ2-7	TGTGCCAGCAGCGACCAGGGACAGTCCTACGAGCAGTACTTC	CASSDQGQSYEQYF
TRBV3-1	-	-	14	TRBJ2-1	TGTGCCAGCAGTCATGGAGGGGAGCTGAATGAGCAGTTCTTC	CASSHGGELNEQFF
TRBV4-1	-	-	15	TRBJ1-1	TGCGCCAGCAGCCAATCCCAGCCTCAGAACACTGAAGCTTTCTTT	CASSQSQPQNTEAFF
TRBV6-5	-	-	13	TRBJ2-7	TGTGCCAGCAGTTACGAGGGCGTCTACGAGCAGTACTTC	CASSYEGVYEQYF
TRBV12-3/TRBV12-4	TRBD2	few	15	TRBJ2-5	TGTGCCAGCAGTTTAGGTAGCGGGGGCTACAATGAGCAGTACTTC	CASSLGSGGYNEQYF
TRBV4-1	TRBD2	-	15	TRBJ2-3	TGCGCCAGCAGCCTAAATAGCGGGGGCACAGATACGCAGTATTTT	CASSLNSGGTDTQYF
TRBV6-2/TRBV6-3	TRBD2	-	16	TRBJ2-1	TGTGCCAGCATTCGGCGGGTCCGACTAGCGCAGGAGACCCAGTTCTTC	CASIRRVRLAQETQFF
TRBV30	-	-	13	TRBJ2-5	TGTGCCTGGAGTGGAGGAGCCTACAATGAGCAGTACTTC	CAWSGGAYNEQYF
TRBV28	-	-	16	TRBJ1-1	TGTGCCAGCAGTTTACCCCAGTTCGGGGGCGATACTGAAGCTTTCTTT	CASSLPQFGGDTEAFF
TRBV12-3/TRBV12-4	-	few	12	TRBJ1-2	TGTGCCAGCAGTTTGGACAGTACAGGCTACACCTTC	CASSLDSTGYTF
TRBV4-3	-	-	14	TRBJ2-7	TGCGCCAGCAGCCAGGGCATGAGCTCCTACGAGCAGTACTTC	CASSQGMSSYEQYF
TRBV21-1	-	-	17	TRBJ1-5	TGTGCCAGCAGCAAAGGTTTAGACGAGTATAGCAATCAGCCCCAGCATTTT	CASSKGLDEYSNQPQHF
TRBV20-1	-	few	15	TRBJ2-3	TGCAGTGCTAGAGAATCAGTTGCTAGCACAGATACGCAGTATTTT	CSARESVASTDTQYF
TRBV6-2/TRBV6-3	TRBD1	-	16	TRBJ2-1	TGTACCAGCAGTACCCAACAGGGGAGCTCCTACAATGAGCAGTTCTTC	CTSSTQQGSSYNEQFF
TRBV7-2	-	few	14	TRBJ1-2	TGTGCCAGCAGATATAGTGGGGCTAACTATGGCTACACCTTC	CASRYSGANYGYTF
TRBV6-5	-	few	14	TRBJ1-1	TGTGCCAGCAGTACCCCGGGGGTGAACACTGAAGCTTTCTTT	CASSTPGVNTEAFF
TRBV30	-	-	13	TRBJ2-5	TGTGCCTGGAGTGTAAACGGAATAGAGACCCAGTACTTC	CAWSVNGIETQYF